This T cell receptor (beta chain) was found in a study of vaccination and CD4 T cells after COVID-19. With V trimmed by 5 bases and J by 6 bases, 3 bases remained unmatched. The CDR3 spans 14 residues. CDR1 is SGHAT and CDR2 is FQNNGV in the germline V gene. This clonotype occurred a few times. The antigen is unknown. Specified treatment: roughly 11-day PBMC culture with coronavirus spike peptide pools or control peptides (ViraFEST assay). The Oncomine TCR Beta short-read assay was applied to DNA of cultured CD4+ T cells. TCRdb re-called the PCR reads through MiXCR, storing one row per CDR3 protein. The sample contains about 5,500 distinct CDR3 sequences, roughly a third of which appear only once. Study-wide points: Of the reactive clones in convalescent patients, a median roughly 88% showed up only post-vaccination.

The origin of this receptor is a human donor who had recovered from COVID-19. Material: CD4+ T cells from blood, cultured in vitro, obtained after SARS-CoV-2 vaccination. V gene TRBV11-2 combines with J gene TRBJ2-1, with TRBD2 matching over 11 bases. CDR3: CASSPGTSGNEQFF. CDR3 DNA: TGTGCCAGCAGCCCCGGGACTAGCGGCAATGAGCAGTTCTTC. The complete variable domain, with remaining parts taken from reference TRBV11-2 and TRBJ2-1, reads EAGVAQSPRYKIIEKRQSVAFWCNPISGHATLYWYQQILGQGPKLLIQFQNNGVVDDSQLPKDRFSAERLKGVDSTLKIQPAKLEDSAVYLCASSPGTSGNEQFFGPGTRLTVL.